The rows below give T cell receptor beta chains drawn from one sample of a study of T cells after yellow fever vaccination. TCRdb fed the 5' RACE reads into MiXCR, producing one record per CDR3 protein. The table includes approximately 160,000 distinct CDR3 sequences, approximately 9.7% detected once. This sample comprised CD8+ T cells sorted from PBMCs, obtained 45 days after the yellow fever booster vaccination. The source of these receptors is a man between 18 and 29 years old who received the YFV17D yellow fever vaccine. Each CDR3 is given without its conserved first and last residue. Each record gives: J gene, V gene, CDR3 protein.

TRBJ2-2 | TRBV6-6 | ASSYLLAGGPHGELF
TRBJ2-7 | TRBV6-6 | ASSRDKYPEQY
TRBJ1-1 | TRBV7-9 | ASSFWGARGTEAF
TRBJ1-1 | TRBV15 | ATSRDGLVLNAEAF
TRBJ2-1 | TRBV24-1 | ATSDGTGSSYNEQF
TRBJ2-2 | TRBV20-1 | SASFMDFGTGELF
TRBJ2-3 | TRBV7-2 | ASSFGSDTQY
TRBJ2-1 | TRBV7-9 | ASSLLVLIGNEQF
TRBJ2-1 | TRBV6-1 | ASNPQGSYNEQF
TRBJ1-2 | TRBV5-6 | ASSSILRDRDYGYT
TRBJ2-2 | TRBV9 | ASSLRPDRANTGELF
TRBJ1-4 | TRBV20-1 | SASKTPEKLF
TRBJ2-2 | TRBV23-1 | ASSHPGTGSTPGSCF
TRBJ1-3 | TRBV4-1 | ASSQDIGPGAGNTIY